The T cell receptor (beta chain) described here comes from a study of identical twins. Whole-study results and caveats: Models underestimated how often monozygotic twins shared out-of-frame TCR alpha.

A universal primer site came from template switching; cDNA carried unique molecular identifiers. MiXCR, applied by TCRdb to the 5' RACE reads, yields one record per CDR3 protein. Among 410,000 or so distinct CDR3 sequences listed, about a fifth were seen once. The CDR3 has 14 residues. V was cut by 2 bases and J by 0 bases, with 6 bases left in between. CDR1 and CDR2 from the germline V gene are LGHNA and YNFKEQ. As for this clonotype: Its antigen is not identified.

Specimen: naive T cells sorted from blood. V gene TRBV4-2 combines with J gene TRBJ2-3, with TRBD1 as a possible D gene (6 bases). This clonotype was obtained from a man aged 50 to 60 in good health. CDR3 DNA sequence: TGTGCCAGCAGCCAAACAGGGAGCACAGATACGCAGTATTTT. It codes for CASSQTGSTDTQYF.